This TCR beta chain was captured by sequencing in a study of cytomegalovirus exposure and HLA in healthy donors. Study conclusions and caveats: Fewer N-insertions than the approximately 700-donor mean were reportedly shown by an Asian-associated ancestry cluster in a later analysis. Most subjects had HLA-A and HLA-B alleles reportedly predicted accurately by TCR beta sequences.

PCR involved 60 Vbeta and 13 Jbeta primers. Data came from immunoSEQ multiplex PCR; TCRdb stores just in-frame clones and leaves some out. The sample shows some 93,000 clones, around 10% of them seen only once. The CDR3 sequence is 15 residues long. Germline V gene data show CDR1 as MDHEN and CDR2 as SYDVKM. The V and J ends lost 1 base and 6 bases, in that order; junction bases with no gene match: 5. This clone was recorded a few times. Antigen: not known. V usage is TRBV28 and J usage is TRBJ1-5; 8 bases align to TRBD1. The sequenced sample consisted of PBMCs. The receptor was isolated from a man between 50 and 59 years old in good health and CMV-seropositive. This chain's CDR3 is CASSLSAGGGQPQHF. The CDR3, as DNA: TGTGCCAGCAGTTTATCGGCAGGGGGCGGTCAGCCCCAGCATTTT.